Presented here are 27 T cell receptor beta chains from one specimen sequenced in a study of breast tumors, draining lymph nodes, adjacent tissues. Axillary draining lymph nodes of breast cancer patients supplied the node samples. Each CDR3 protein gets one entry after TCRdb re-called the multiplex PCR reads with MiXCR. The sample holds fewer than 200,000 distinct CDR3 sequences, 30% to 35% seen once. Sequenced input: axillary lymph node tissue. These receptor sequences come from a female donor with breast cancer. Some clones in this sample may be carry-over from other donors' samples.

This clonotype was picked up a small number of times. V is TRBV27 and J is TRBJ2-1, with D maybe TRBD2 (6 bases). The germline V and J ends were trimmed by 7 bases and 2 bases, with 21 bases remaining between them. Germline assignment: CDR1 MNHEY and CDR2 SMNVEV (reference sequence). The CDR3 extends over 17 amino acids. Written as DNA, the CDR3 is TGTGCCAGCATCCCCCTCCAAGGAGGGCCACCCTACAATGAGCAGTTCTTC. Encoded protein: CASIPLQGGPPYNEQFF.

The chain has TRBV29-1 and TRBJ1-4; maybe TRBD1 (5 bases). Germline lookup yields CDR1 SQVTM and CDR2 ANQGSEA. This CDR3 spans 19 amino acids. The ends were cut back, 4 bases at V and 5 bases at J, with 29 bases in the middle. The CDR3 spells CSVVTIPAGGPYYNEKLFF. Here the CDR3 DNA reads TGCAGCGTTGTTACCATACCGGCGGGGGGACCTTACTACAATGAAAAACTGTTTTTT.

Notes on this clonotype: Its ends do not fully match the called genes, so a read error is possible. The chain recombines TRBV5-6 with TRBJ1-2; 9 nucleotides match TRBD1. The CDR3 loop spans 12 amino acids. Germline CDR1 is SGHDT and CDR2 is YYEEEE. CDR3 nucleotide sequence: TGCGCCAGCAGCACAGGGGGCTCGGGCTACACCTTC. This translates into CASSTGGSGYTF.

This clonotype appeared many times. The rearrangement joins TRBV7-8 to TRBJ1-3; D not resolved. Trimming pared 2 bases from V and 0 bases from J, leaving 17 bases between. Germline CDR1 is SGHVS and CDR2 is FQNEAQ. The CDR3 is 18 residues long. The CDR3 is CASSLKWGRTSSGNTIYF. DNA of the CDR3: TGTGCCAGCAGCTTAAAATGGGGTCGGACGAGCTCTGGAAACACCATATATTTT.

This clonotype showed up many times. The V call is TRBV20-1, the J call TRBJ2-7, with 12 bases fitting TRBD1. The CDR3 is 14 residues long. Germline trimming cut 6 bases from V and 6 bases from J; bases unmatched to any gene: 9. The germline gives CDR1 DFQATT, CDR2 SNEGSKA (reference sequence). As DNA, the CDR3 is TGCAGTGCAGGGACAGGGGGCGGGTACGGCGAGCAGTACTTC. The encoded protein is CSAGTGGGYGEQYF.

The chain is built from TRBV20-1 and TRBJ1-1; no definite D call. The CDR3 runs to 11 residues. V was clipped by 5 bases and J by 0 bases, with 4 bases between them. CDR1 DFQATT and CDR2 SNEGSKA come from the germline V gene (reference sequence). For the CDR3, the DNA is TGCAGTGCTCAGGTGAACACTGAAGCTTTCTTT. It codes for CSAQVNTEAFF.

This clonotype was counted ten times or more. This rearrangement joins TRBV6-5 to TRBJ2-1, with 7 bases matching TRBD1. With V trimmed by 2 bases and J by 4 bases, 2 bases remained unmatched. Germline CDR1 and CDR2: MNHEY and SVGAGI. CDR3 size: 14 residues. Written as DNA, the CDR3 is TGTGCCAGCAGTTACGGGACAGTTTACAATGAGCAGTTCTTC. This sequence encodes CASSYGTVYNEQFF.

Comments on this clonotype: A much larger clone lies one base from this, so it may be a read error. Here the CDR3 reads CACSLLGYGYTF. In DNA form, the CDR3 reads TGTGCCTGCAGCTTGCTAGGCTATGGCTACACCTTC. The rearrangement joins TRBV11-2 to TRBJ1-2; D not certain. The CDR3 runs 12 residues. CDR1 SGHAT and CDR2 FQNNGV come from the germline V gene.

This clonotype was recorded many times. V and J are TRBV19 and TRBJ2-7; tentative D call: TRBD1 (5 bases). Trimming cost V 1 base and J 3 bases, with 10 bases left between them. This CDR3 contains 14 residues. Germline V gene lookup returns CDR1 LNHDA and CDR2 SQIVND (reference sequence). The CDR3: CASSIGRAHYEQYF. CDR3 DNA: TGTGCCAGTAGTATAGGCAGGGCCCACTACGAGCAGTACTTC.

CDR3 loop: CASSHLAGSQETQYF. The CDR3 DNA reads TGTGCCAGCAGTCACTTGGCAGGGAGCCAAGAGACCCAGTACTTC. V gene TRBV6-5 combines with J gene TRBJ2-5; perhaps D is TRBD1 or TRBD2 (5 bases each). The germline V gene has CDR1 MNHEY and CDR2 SVGAGI. V was clipped by 5 bases and J by 1 base, with 14 bases between them. CDR3 length: 15 amino acids.

This clonotype showed up just a few times. The chain is built from TRBV6-1 and TRBJ2-7; TRBD2 matches at 8 bases. Germline CDR1 and CDR2: MNHNS and SASEGT. With V trimmed by 3 bases and J by 3 bases, 7 bases remained unmatched. The CDR3 is made up of 15 amino acids. This CDR3 is CASSDLGTRYYEQYF. The CDR3 bases are TGTGCCAGCAGTGATCTCGGGACTAGATACTACGAGCAGTACTTC.

This clonotype has at least ten counts. CDR3 DNA sequence: TGCAGCTCGAAACCGGGCGGACCTAACTATGGCTACACCTTC. Amino acids: CSSKPGGPNYGYTF. The gene calls are TRBV20-1 and TRBJ1-2; D is unresolved. Germline V gene sequence: CDR1 DFQATT, CDR2 SNEGSKA (reference sequence). The CDR3 extends over 14 amino acids.

There are a few counts of this clonotype. A read error may produce the germline difference seen at one junction end. The gene calls are TRBV19 and TRBJ1-5; D is undetermined. The CDR3 extends over 15 amino acids. Germline loops: CDR1 LNHDA, CDR2 SQIVND (reference sequence). CDR3 sequence (DNA): TGTGCCAGTAGTTTCCCCCCGGGTTTTTGTCAGCCCCCGCATTTT. This codes for CASSFPPGFCQPPHF.

This clonotype was seen repeatedly, ten times or more. The chain couples TRBV6-6 to TRBJ2-1, with 10 nucleotides matching TRBD2. The CDR3 extends over 15 amino acids. V lost 5 bases to trimming and J lost 2 bases; unmatched junction nucleotides: 3. The germline V gene has CDR1 MNHNY and CDR2 SVGAGI (reference sequence). The CDR3 sequence: CASSVLAGAYNEQFF. The CDR3 bases are TGTGCCAGCAGTGTTCTAGCGGGGGCCTACAATGAGCAGTTCTTC.

On this clonotype: Being one base from a much bigger clone, this may be a read error. The chain couples TRBV6-6 to TRBJ2-3; TRBD2 matches at 8 bases. Germline CDR1 reads MNHNY; CDR2 reads SVGAGI (reference sequence). The CDR3 is made up of 16 amino acids. The CDR3 DNA reads as TGTGCCAGCAGTCACTCGGCGGGGGGCCTCATCGATACGCAGTATTTT. Translation: CASSHSAGGLIDTQYF.

This clonotype was recorded many times. V and J are TRBV19 and TRBJ1-5, with TRBD1 identical over 7 bases. Trimming removed 3 bases from V and 7 bases from J; junction bases left unmatched: 6. Germline V gene lookup returns CDR1 LNHDA and CDR2 SQIVND (reference sequence). This CDR3 spans 14 amino acids. CDR3 sequence: CASSIGTGAQPQHF. CDR3 bases: TGTGCCAGTAGTATCGGCACAGGGGCCCAGCCCCAGCATTTT.

This clonotype was seen a handful of times. The CDR3 sequence: CAWSVGAFSLTTDTQYF. The CDR3 nucleotides read TGTGCCTGGAGTGTTGGGGCTTTTTCCCTTACCACAGATACGCAGTATTTT. This rearrangement joins TRBV30 to TRBJ2-3, with D perhaps TRBD1 (5 bases). The length of the CDR3 is 17 residues. Trimming stripped 0 bases from V and 2 bases from J, with 18 bases between. Germline V CDR1 and CDR2: GTSNPN, SVGIG (reference sequence).

As for this clonotype: A much larger clonotype is one base distant, so this may be a read error. V gene TRBV4-1 combines with J gene TRBJ2-1; D call uncertain. The CDR3 is 12 amino acids. The germline gives CDR1 MGHRA, CDR2 YSYEKL. V was pared by 1 base and J by 9 bases, with 7 bases between. The DNA of the CDR3 is TGCGCCAGCAGCCAAGGACGCGGTGAGCAGTTCTTC. This gives the protein CASSQGRGEQFF.

The chain links TRBV14 to TRBJ2-2; D unclear. CDR1 is SGHDN, CDR2 FVKESK, per germline. V lost 4 bases to trimming and J lost 14 bases, with 26 bases between them. The CDR3 extends over 16 amino acids. CDR3 amino acids: CASSPLRQGRARNLFF. The CDR3 nucleotides read TGTGCCAGCAGCCCCTTACGGCAAGGCCGGGCGAGGAATCTGTTTTTT.

This clonotype was found many times. This chain joins TRBV4-2 and TRBJ2-7; TRBD1 agrees at 8 bases. The CDR3 is 15 amino acids. Germline V gene lookup returns CDR1 LGHNA and CDR2 YNFKEQ. With V trimmed by 1 base and J by 2 bases, 4 bases remained unmatched. The CDR3 is CASSQGTGSPYEQYF. The CDR3 bases are TGTGCCAGCAGCCAAGGGACAGGGAGCCCCTACGAGCAGTACTTC.

There are a few counts of this clonotype. Since a much larger clone is just one base distant, this may be a read error. This chain uses TRBV11-3 with TRBJ2-1; D possibly uses TRBD1 or TRBD2 (5 bases each). CDR1 is SGHNT, CDR2 YENEEA, per germline. V was clipped by 2 bases and J by 0 bases, with 11 bases between them. The CDR3 contains 16 residues. The CDR3 loop is CASSLRAGTSYNEQFF. CDR3 sequence (DNA): TGTGCCAGCAGCTTAAGGGCAGGGACCTCCTACAATGAGCAGTTCTTC.

Remarks on this clonotype: A read error may explain this, as a much larger clone is one base away. The chain carries TRBV6-5 and TRBJ1-5; D remains ambiguous. V gave up 8 bases and J gave up 5 bases, with 25 bases separating them. There are 17 residues in the CDR3. Per germline, CDR1 MNHEY and CDR2 SVGAGI. CDR3 amino acids: CASGLEPIPNLHQPQHF. The CDR3 nucleotides are TGTGCCAGCGGTCTTGAACCAATCCCCAATCTACATCAGCCCCAGCATTTT.

The rearrangement joins TRBV18 to TRBJ2-1, with TRBD1 matching 8 bases. The CDR3 runs 13 residues. V shed 4 bases, J shed 6 bases, and the junction held 2 bases outside the gene matches. Per the germline V gene, CDR1 is KGHSH and CDR2 is LQKENI. As DNA, the CDR3 is TGTGCCAGCTCACGGGACAGGTCCAATGAGCAGTTCTTC. Residues: CASSRDRSNEQFF.

The chain has TRBV11-3 and TRBJ1-6, with 7 bases matching TRBD1. After removal of 6 bases from V and 7 bases from J, the junction contained 6 bases not matched to a gene. This CDR3 has 14 residues. Germline V lookup: CDR1 SGHNT, CDR2 YENEEA. As DNA, the CDR3 is TGTGCCAGCAGGCCCGGGACAGAGAATTCACCCCTCCACTTT. It specifies CASRPGTENSPLHF.

This clonotype occurred once. One base away lies a much larger clone, so this may be a sequencing read error. This sequence joins TRBV6-6 and TRBJ2-7; no reliable D call. Between the trimmed V and J ends, which lost 9 bases and 6 bases, there was a span of 15 bases. The CDR3 has 12 amino acids. Germline V gene lookup returns CDR1 MNHNY and CDR2 SVGAGI (reference sequence). In DNA, the CDR3 is TGTGCCAGTCAGTCAATCGAATCCGAGCAGTACTTC. Its translation: CASQSIESEQYF.

The genes are TRBV10-3 and TRBJ2-6; TRBD1 might be the D (5 bases). CDR1 and CDR2 from the germline V gene are ENHRY and SYGVKD. The CDR3 runs to 17 residues. The V end was cut by 4 bases, the J end by 0 bases, with 13 bases between. The DNA for the CDR3 is TGTGCCATCAGTGGCACAGGCATTTACTCTGGGGCCAACGTCCTGACTTTC. Its translation: CAISGTGIYSGANVLTF.

This clonotype was detected many times. CDR3 sequence (DNA): TGTGCCAGCAGCAACCAAGAGACCCAGTACTTC. It codes for CASSNQETQYF. The V gene is TRBV7-6, the J gene TRBJ2-5; D gene ambiguous. The V end was cut by 5 bases, the J end by 0 bases, with 1 base between. The CDR3 length is 11 residues. CDR1 and CDR2 (germline): SGHVS, FNYEAQ.